These 28 T cell receptor beta chains originate from one sample sequenced in a study of cytomegalovirus exposure and HLA in healthy donors. Clones were read by immunoSEQ multiplex PCR, and TCRdb kept only the in-frame ones, dropping some. This sample has 100,000 to 150,000 clones; just under 90% occur once, and the top ten carry around 3.3%. Sequencing was done on a sample of PBMCs. These receptors originate from a young man in good health and CMV-seronegative.

In this sample, this clone turned up once. The DNA of the CDR3 is TGTGCCAGCAGAGTTTGGGGACAGGGCTACGAGCAGTACTTC. It is translated as CASRVWGQGYEQYF. This chain uses TRBV5-4 with TRBJ2-7; the match to TRBD1 covers 9 bases. V shed 5 bases and J 3 bases; nucleotides not matched to a gene: 6. Germline V gene lookup returns CDR1 SGHNT and CDR2 YYREEE (reference sequence). The CDR3 sequence is 14 residues long.

This clone was observed a single time. The J gene is TRBJ1-5, the V gene TRBV19; the D gene is possibly TRBD1 (5 bases). V lost 8 bases, J lost 4 bases, and 9 bases lay in between. From germline, CDR1 is LNHDA and CDR2 SQIVND (reference sequence). The CDR3 length is 12 residues. The CDR3 DNA reads as TGTGCCAGTGACAGTGGAAATCAGCCCCAGCATTTT. Translation: CASDSGNQPQHF.

The rearrangement joins TRBV19 to TRBJ1-1; D is unresolved. The CDR3 is 14 residues long. In germline, CDR1 is LNHDA, CDR2 SQIVND (reference sequence). Trimming removed 3 bases from V and 0 bases from J, with 8 bases in between. CDR3 sequence reads: CASSIPGLNTEAFF. CDR3 sequence (DNA): TGTGCCAGTAGTATTCCGGGTTTGAACACTGAAGCTTTCTTT.

CDR3 DNA sequence: TGTGCCAGCAGCCTAATTCTCACAGATACGCAGTATTTT. This codes for CASSLILTDTQYF. The chain is built from TRBV28 and TRBJ2-3; D unresolved. There are 13 residues in the CDR3. Germline V lookup: CDR1 MDHEN, CDR2 SYDVKM. Between the trimmed V and J ends, which lost 6 bases and 2 bases, there was a span of 9 bases.

The chain is built from TRBV6-5 and TRBJ2-7, with TRBD1 matching 8 bases. Germline CDR1 reads MNHEY; CDR2 reads SVGAGI. CDR3 length: 16 residues. V lost 2 bases, J lost 0 bases, and 6 bases stayed unmatched. The CDR3 DNA is TGTGCCAGCAGTTACCGCCTCGGACAGGGCTCCTACGAGCAGTACTTC. Residues: CASSYRLGQGSYEQYF.

The rearrangement uses TRBV6-4 and TRBJ2-3; D perhaps matches TRBD2 (5 bases). The CDR3 contains 15 residues. Germline V gives CDR1 MRHNA, CDR2 SNTAGT. V was shortened by 0 bases and J by 4 bases, with 11 bases between the two germline ends. The CDR3 loop reads CASSDSAGESDTQYF. CDR3 nucleotides: TGTGCCAGCAGTGACTCGGCTGGGGAGTCAGATACGCAGTATTTT.

V and J are TRBV6-1 and TRBJ1-2, with 8 bases matching TRBD1. This CDR3 contains 13 residues. V lost 2 bases and J lost 8; bases outside the gene matches: 4. The germline V gene encodes CDR1 MNHNS and CDR2 SASEGT. The CDR3: CASSELGQGGYTF. In nucleotides, the CDR3 is TGTGCCAGCAGTGAATTAGGACAGGGAGGCTACACCTTC.

This chain uses TRBV27 with TRBJ1-6, with TRBD1 as a possible D gene (5 bases). This CDR3 is 16 amino acids long. Germline V gives CDR1 MNHEY, CDR2 SMNVEV (reference sequence). Trimming removed 2 bases at V and 4 bases at J, with 12 bases between. The DNA for the CDR3 is TGTGCCAGCAGTTTAGGACGACAGTATTATAATTCACCCCTCCACTTT. It translates to CASSLGRQYYNSPLHF.

The chain has TRBV7-8 and TRBJ2-6; a weak D match, TRBD2 (5 bases). This CDR3 region has 16 residues. Germline assignment: CDR1 SGHVS and CDR2 FQNEAQ. The germline V and J ends were trimmed by 6 bases and 2 bases, with 14 bases remaining between them. Written as DNA, the CDR3 is TGTGCCAGCAGGAATGACGAGGGCGCTGGGGCCAACGTCCTGACTTTC. Translated, it gives CASRNDEGAGANVLTF.

The chain has TRBV28 and TRBJ2-2, with D possibly matching TRBD2 (5 bases). V lost 10 bases, J lost 3 bases, and 9 bases lay in between. Germline lookup yields CDR1 MDHEN and CDR2 SYDVKM. The CDR3 consists of 12 residues. CDR3 loop: CATEGYTGELFF. CDR3 bases: TGTGCCACCGAGGGATACACCGGGGAGCTGTTTTTT. The whole variable domain, remainder taken from reference TRBV28 and TRBJ2-2, is DVKVTQSSRYLVKRTGEKVFLECVQDMDHENMFWYRQDPGLGLRLIYFSYDVKMKEKGDIPEGYSVSREKKERFSLILESASTNQTSMYLCATEGYTGELFFGEGSRLTVL.

J is TRBJ2-7 and V is TRBV9; the match to TRBD1 covers 9 bases. J lost 4 bases, V lost 5 bases, and 10 bases had no gene match. Germline V gene sequence: CDR1 SGDLS, CDR2 YYNGEE. The CDR3 runs 15 residues. In DNA form, the CDR3 reads TGTGCCAGCAGTGCACTGGGACAGGGCTTGTACGAGCAGTACTTC. It is translated as CASSALGQGLYEQYF.

The rearrangement joins TRBV10-3 to TRBJ1-5; TRBD1 agrees at 11 bases. The CDR3 length is 16 residues. In germline, CDR1 is ENHRY, CDR2 SYGVKD. The V and J ends lost 3 bases and 6 bases, in that order; junction bases with no gene match: 7. CDR3 residues: CAISDGTGGDTQPQHF. The DNA of the CDR3 is TGTGCCATCAGTGATGGGACAGGGGGGGATACTCAGCCCCAGCATTTT.

The V call is TRBV20-1, the J call TRBJ2-1, with a possible D match to TRBD1 (5 bases). The CDR3 length is 11 residues. Germline values: CDR1 DFQATT, CDR2 SNEGSKA (reference sequence). V was trimmed by 2 bases and J by 10 bases, leaving 9 bases between them. Written as DNA, the CDR3 is TGCAGTGCTAGACGCCCAGGGGAGCAGTTCTTC. Translated: CSARRPGEQFF.

This chain links TRBV4-1 with TRBJ1-4; 9 nucleotides agree with TRBD1. This CDR3 is built from 16 residues. Unmatched junction bases numbered 10, after V lost 3 bases and J lost 8 bases. Looked up from germline, CDR1 is MGHRA and CDR2 is YSYEKL. The CDR3 region has the DNA TGCGCCAGCAGCCAGACACAGGGGGCTTGGTCAGAAAAACTGTTTTTT. Translated, it gives CASSQTQGAWSEKLFF.

The DNA for the CDR3 is TGTGCCAGCAGTTCCAAAACGGGGTACAGGGGGCTAAAATTTTTT. It yields the protein CASSSKTGYRGLKFF. The genes are TRBV28 and TRBJ1-4; 9 bases agree with TRBD1. This CDR3 comprises 15 residues. Trimming took 4 bases from V and 17 from J; bases not matched to a gene: 17. The germline gives CDR1 MDHEN, CDR2 SYDVKM.

This sequence joins TRBV7-8 and TRBJ2-7; TRBD2 is a possible D gene (5 bases). This CDR3 region has 13 residues. Between the trimmed V and J ends, which lost 1 base and 6 bases, there was a span of 10 bases. CDR1 and CDR2 (germline): SGHVS, FQNEAQ. This chain's CDR3 is CASSLVGGSEQYF. The CDR3 DNA reads as TGTGCCAGCAGCTTAGTAGGCGGGTCCGAGCAGTACTTC.

The genes are TRBV5-1 and TRBJ2-2; a possible D gene is TRBD2 (6 bases). CDR3 length: 13 residues. With 4 bases removed from V and 5 bases from J, the gap between germline ends came to 9 bases. CDR1 and CDR2 from the germline V gene are SGHRS and YFSETQ. The chain's CDR3 is CASSLSGTGELFF. The CDR3 DNA reads TGCGCCAGCAGCCTAAGCGGGACCGGGGAGCTGTTTTTT.

The rearrangement uses TRBV6-4 and TRBJ2-1; the D gene is possibly TRBD1 (5 bases). V lost 3 bases to trimming and J lost 4 bases, with 7 bases between them. Germline loops: CDR1 MRHNA, CDR2 SNTAGT. The CDR3 extends over 13 amino acids. The CDR3: CASSEDRYNEQFF. The CDR3 DNA is TGTGCCAGCAGTGAAGACAGATACAATGAGCAGTTCTTC.

The J gene is TRBJ2-1, the V gene TRBV9, with D hard to call. The CDR3 contains 13 residues. CDR1 and CDR2 from the germline V gene are SGDLS and YYNGEE. Deletions cut 4 bases from V and 1 base from J, with 6 bases between. As DNA, the CDR3 is TGTGCCAGCAGCTACCGGTCCTACAATGAGCAGTTCTTC. It specifies CASSYRSYNEQFF.

This chain uses TRBV9 with TRBJ1-3; the D gene is possibly TRBD1 (5 bases). V was trimmed by 0 bases and J by 2 bases, leaving 12 bases between them. Per germline, CDR1 SGDLS and CDR2 YYNGEE. The CDR3 is made up of 16 amino acids. The CDR3 bases are TGTGCCAGCAGCGTAGGGGGCAGGAACCCTGGAAACACCATATATTTT. It encodes CASSVGGRNPGNTIYF.

The chain is built from TRBV5-1 and TRBJ1-1, with D tentatively TRBD1 (6 bases). Per germline, CDR1 SGHRS and CDR2 YFSETQ. Trimming pared 3 bases from V and 0 bases from J, leaving 12 bases between. This CDR3 has 15 residues. The CDR3 nucleotides read TGCGCCAGCAGCTCATTCAGGGGAGTGAACACTGAAGCTTTCTTT. As protein: CASSSFRGVNTEAFF.

V and J are TRBV4-2 and TRBJ1-4; D might be TRBD1 (6 bases). CDR3 size: 16 residues. CDR1 and CDR2 (germline): LGHNA, YNFKEQ. V lost 1 base and J 0 bases, leaving 9 bases between the germline ends. CDR3 sequence: CASSQAQGSTNEKLFF. As DNA, the CDR3 is TGTGCCAGCAGCCAAGCACAGGGATCAACTAATGAAAAACTGTTTTTT.

The chain has TRBV5-4 and TRBJ1-4; 8 bases match TRBD1. With 4 bases clipped from V and 0 bases from J, the junction kept 8 bases outside the gene matches. Germline CDR1 is SGHNT and CDR2 is YYREEE (reference sequence). The CDR3 spans 17 residues. The CDR3 spells CASSRNPDRATNEKLFF. The CDR3 DNA is TGTGCCAGCAGCAGGAACCCGGACAGGGCAACTAATGAAAAACTGTTTTTT.

The genes are TRBV5-6 and TRBJ1-1; no reliable D call. The length of the CDR3 is 14 residues. In germline, CDR1 is SGHDT, CDR2 YYEEEE. V was shortened by 2 bases and J by 3 bases, with 11 bases between the two germline ends. The CDR3 coding sequence is TGTGCCAGCAGCTTTAGCTCAGCGCACACTGAAGCTTTCTTT. Translating it yields CASSFSSAHTEAFF.

The chain has TRBV7-2 and TRBJ2-1; TRBD2 aligns across 12 bases. V was clipped by 4 bases and J by 7 bases; unmatched bases: 5. Germline V gives CDR1 SGHTA, CDR2 FQGNSA. This CDR3 region has 15 residues. The CDR3 region is CASSSTSGGFNEQFF. Written as DNA, the CDR3 is TGTGCCAGCAGCTCGACTAGCGGGGGCTTTAATGAGCAGTTCTTC.

The chain uses TRBV6-6 and TRBJ2-7; 7 bases are a match to TRBD1. The CDR3 length is 15 residues. CDR1 and CDR2 (germline): MNHNY, SVGAGI (reference sequence). The ends lost 6 bases at V and 3 bases at J; junction bases unmatched: 11. The CDR3 coding sequence is TGTGCCAGCAGCCCCGGCACAGGGGAGCGCTACGAGCAGTACTTC. Its translation is CASSPGTGERYEQYF.

V and J are TRBV18 and TRBJ2-7; TRBD2 is a possible D gene (5 bases). CDR1 and CDR2 (germline): KGHSH, LQKENI. The CDR3 length is 13 residues. V lost 5 bases and J lost 3, with 11 bases in between. CDR3 nucleotide sequence: TGTGCCAGCTCAAGGACTGAACTCTACGAGCAGTACTTC. Its translation is CASSRTELYEQYF.

The count of this clone is one. The J gene is TRBJ1-2, the V gene TRBV29-1, with D possibly matching TRBD1 (5 bases). This CDR3 spans 14 amino acids. The germline V and J ends were trimmed by 4 bases and 2 bases, with 14 bases remaining between them. Germline loops: CDR1 SQVTM, CDR2 ANQGSEA. The CDR3 region is CSVGGTGGNYGYTF. The CDR3 nucleotides are TGCAGCGTTGGGGGGACCGGGGGAAACTATGGCTACACCTTC. The variable domain in full, with the rest retrieved from reference TRBV29-1 and TRBJ1-2, is SAVISQKPSRDICQRGTSLTIQCQVDSQVTMMFWYRQQPGQSLTLIATANQGSEATYESGFVIDKFPISRPNLTFSTLTVSNMSPEDSSIYLCSVGGTGGNYGYTFGSGTRLTVV.